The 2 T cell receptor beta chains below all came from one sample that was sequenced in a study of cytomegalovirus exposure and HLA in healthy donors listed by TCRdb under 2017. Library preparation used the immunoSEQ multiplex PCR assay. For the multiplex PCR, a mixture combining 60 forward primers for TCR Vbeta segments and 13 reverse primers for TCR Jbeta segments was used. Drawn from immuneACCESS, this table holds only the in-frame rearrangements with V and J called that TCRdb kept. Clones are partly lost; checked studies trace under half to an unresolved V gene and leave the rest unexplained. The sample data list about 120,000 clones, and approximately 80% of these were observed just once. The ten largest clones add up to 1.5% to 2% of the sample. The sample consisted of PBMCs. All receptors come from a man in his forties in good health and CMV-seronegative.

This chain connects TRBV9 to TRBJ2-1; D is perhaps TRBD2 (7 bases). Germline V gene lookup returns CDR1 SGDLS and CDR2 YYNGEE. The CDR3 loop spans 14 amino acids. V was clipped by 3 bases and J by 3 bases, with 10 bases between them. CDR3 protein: CASSEGGSYNEQFF. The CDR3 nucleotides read TGTGCCAGCAGCGAGGGGGGGAGCTACAATGAGCAGTTCTTC.

The CDR3 protein is CASSMSGASVDTQYF. The DNA for the CDR3 is TGTGCCAGTAGTATGTCAGGGGCGTCCGTGGATACGCAGTATTTT. V is TRBV19 and J is TRBJ2-3; a possible D gene is TRBD1 (6 bases). V was shortened by 3 bases and J by 6 bases, with 16 bases between the two germline ends. This CDR3 has 15 residues. CDR1 is LNHDA, CDR2 SQIVND, per germline (reference sequence). The full variable domain, its missing parts supplied by reference TRBV19 and TRBJ2-3, is DGGITQSPKYLFRKEGQNVTLSCEQNLNHDAMYWYRQDPGQGLRLIYYSQIVNDFQKGDIAEGYSVSREKKESFPLTVTSAQKNPTAFYLCASSMSGASVDTQYFGPGTRLTVL.